These 32 T cell receptor beta chains were sequenced from one sample in a study of a mutant IDH1 vaccine in newly diagnosed glioma. Documented time point: week 35, safety follow-up. A 20-mer mutant IDH1 peptide at 300 ug was injected subcutaneously with topical imiquimod. Libraries were prepared by immunoSEQ multiplex PCR; TCRdb keeps only in-frame clonotypes and omits some of them. Among about 60,000 clones, 86% were seen once, and the ten largest hold about 1.6%. These receptors have no known antigen. This specimen was PBMCs, taken from a glioma patient whose treatment included an IDH1 peptide vaccine. The receptors come from a man aged 40-49 years with glioma.

This sequence joins TRBV5-1 and TRBJ2-5; TRBD2 matches 12 bases. CDR3 length: 14 amino acids. The J segment lost 3 bases and the V segment lost 8 bases, leaving 5 bases of the junction unmatched. Germline CDR1 SGHRS, CDR2 YFSETQ. CDR3 sequence (DNA): TGCGCCAGTTCTAGCGGGAGGGCAGAAGAGACCCAGTACTTC. Translation: CASSSGRAEETQYF.

The rearrangement joins TRBV5-4 to TRBJ2-4; D possibly corresponds to TRBD2 (6 bases). Germline values: CDR1 SGHNT, CDR2 YYREEE (reference sequence). Trimming removed 9 bases at V and 0 bases at J, with 13 bases between. This CDR3 has 14 amino acids. This CDR3 reads CATEGLGAKNIQYF. The CDR3 DNA reads TGTGCCACGGAGGGATTGGGAGCCAAAAACATTCAGTACTTC.

CDR3 coding DNA: TGTGCCAGCAGTTTCCAGAACACTGAAGCTTTCTTT. It codes for CASSFQNTEAFF. The chain uses TRBV2 and TRBJ1-1; D gene uncertain. The CDR3 has 12 amino acids. Germline V lookup: CDR1 SNHLY, CDR2 FYNNEI. With 5 bases removed from V and 1 base from J, the gap between germline ends came to 5 bases.

The rearrangement links TRBV6-1 to TRBJ2-7, with TRBD1 matching over 7 bases. The CDR3 covers 15 residues. Trimming at V came to 7 bases and at J to 2 bases, leaving 11 bases not matched to a gene. Per germline, CDR1 MNHNS and CDR2 SASEGT. As DNA, the CDR3 is TGTGCCAGCAACCGTCTTGACAGGGTACCCTACGAGCAGTACTTC. It is translated as CASNRLDRVPYEQYF.

On this clone: One junction end does not reproduce the germline sequence, and a read error may be involved. The V gene is TRBV7-7, the J gene TRBJ2-7; D may be TRBD2 (6 bases). CDR1 is SSHAT, CDR2 FNYEAQ, per germline (reference sequence). The CDR3 sequence is 13 residues long. CDR3 nucleotides: TGTGCTAGCAGCTTCCCCGGGAGTAACGAGCAGTACTTC. This gives the protein CASSFPGSNEQYF.

Only one count was recorded for this clone. The sample has other DNA sequences that encode this CDR3 too. This chain links TRBV4-1 with TRBJ2-1; no clear D gene. Between the trimmed V and J ends, which lost 1 base and 7 bases, there was a span of 5 bases. CDR1 MGHRA and CDR2 YSYEKL come from the germline V gene. The length of the CDR3 is 12 residues. The CDR3 bases are TGCGCCAGCAGCCAAGTCCGTAATGAGCAGTTCTTC. Its protein is CASSQVRNEQFF.

The CDR3: CASSSGQRNQPQHF. The DNA for the CDR3 is TGTGCCAGCAGTAGCGGGCAGCGCAATCAGCCCCAGCATTTT. This sequence joins TRBV28 and TRBJ1-5; D remains ambiguous. CDR1 and CDR2 (germline): MDHEN, SYDVKM. The length of the CDR3 is 14 residues. The germline V and J ends were trimmed by 5 bases and 2 bases, with 10 bases remaining between them.

This chain connects TRBV4-3 to TRBJ1-2; D may be TRBD1 (6 bases). The CDR3 contains 14 residues. Trimming cost V 1 base and J 4 bases, with 10 bases left between them. CDR1 and CDR2 from the germline V gene are LGHNA and YSLEER. DNA for the CDR3: TGCGCCAGCAGCCAAGTAGGGACAAGCTATGGCTACACCTTC. This translates into CASSQVGTSYGYTF.

V gene TRBV5-6 combines with J gene TRBJ1-5; D may be TRBD1 (5 bases). V lost 5 bases, J lost 0 bases, and 9 bases lay in between. This CDR3 is 14 amino acids long. Germline assignment: CDR1 SGHDT and CDR2 YYEEEE. The CDR3 here is CASSADSSNQPQHF. The CDR3 DNA sequence: TGTGCCAGCAGTGCCGACAGTAGCAATCAGCCCCAGCATTTT.

This chain joins TRBV7-2 and TRBJ2-7; the D is unclear. CDR3 length equals 12 residues. V lost 1 base, J lost 3 bases, and 4 bases lay in between. Germline loops: CDR1 SGHTA, CDR2 FQGNSA. The DNA for the CDR3 is TGTGCCAGCAGCTTAGAGGACTACGAGCAGTACTTC. Translated, it gives CASSLEDYEQYF.

The chain couples TRBV6-6 to TRBJ2-3; TRBD2 might be the D (5 bases). CDR3 size: 14 residues. Germline V CDR1 and CDR2: MNHNY, SVGAGI (reference sequence). V was pared by 6 bases and J by 5 bases, with 15 bases between. CDR3 amino acids: CASSLAQRVDTQYF. The CDR3 bases are TGTGCCAGCAGCCTAGCTCAGAGGGTAGATACGCAGTATTTT.

The chain couples TRBV2 to TRBJ2-3; D may correspond to TRBD1 or TRBD2 (6 bases each). CDR3 length: 14 amino acids. CDR1 and CDR2 from the germline V gene are SNHLY and FYNNEI. Deletions cut 6 bases from V and 2 bases from J, with 12 bases between. CDR3 residues: CASRGGINTDTQYF. The CDR3 coding sequence is TGTGCCAGCAGAGGGGGGATCAACACAGATACGCAGTATTTT.

This clone turned up a few times. V usage is TRBV9 and J usage is TRBJ1-1; possible D gene TRBD1, 5 bases. V was pared by 1 base and J by 7 bases, with 11 bases between. The CDR3 has 13 residues. The germline CDR1 and CDR2 sequences are SGDLS and YYNGEE. This CDR3 is CASSVQGRGEAFF. CDR3 sequence (DNA): TGTGCCAGCAGCGTACAGGGCCGGGGTGAAGCTTTCTTT.

The rearrangement links TRBV2 to TRBJ2-1; D is ambiguous. Trimming took off 2 bases at V and 3 bases at J, with 5 bases between the two ends. CDR3 length: 13 amino acids. CDR1 is SNHLY, CDR2 FYNNEI, per germline. Written as DNA, the CDR3 is TGTGCCAGCAGTGAACCTCTCTACAATGAGCAGTTCTTC. This codes for CASSEPLYNEQFF. The full variable domain, completed using reference TRBV2 and TRBJ2-1, is EPEVTQTPSHQVTQMGQEVILRCVPISNHLYFYWYRQILGQKVEFLVSFYNNEISEKSEIFDDQFSVERPDGSNFTLKIRSTKLEDSAMYFCASSEPLYNEQFFGPGTRLTVL.

The V gene is TRBV5-4, the J gene TRBJ2-7; 8 nucleotides line up with TRBD1. Trimming removed 7 bases from V and 5 bases from J; junction bases left unmatched: 11. This CDR3 is 14 amino acids long. Germline CDR1 reads SGHNT; CDR2 reads YYREEE (reference sequence). The CDR3 region has the DNA TGTGCCAGCCAACTAAATCAGGGGGCGAACGAGCAGTACTTC. Protein sequence: CASQLNQGANEQYF.

This chain connects TRBV13 to TRBJ2-7; tentative D call: TRBD2 (5 bases). The germline V gene has CDR1 PRHDT and CDR2 FYEKMQ (reference sequence). Trimming took off 4 bases at V and 4 bases at J, with 14 bases between the two ends. The CDR3 extends over 14 amino acids. The CDR3 reads CASSSRRGAYEQYF. The CDR3, as DNA: TGTGCCAGCAGCTCCCGACGGGGTGCGTACGAGCAGTACTTC.

The CDR3 here is CASSQETDTYEQYF. The CDR3 DNA follows: TGTGCCAGCAGCCAAGAAACGGATACCTACGAGCAGTACTTC. The chain uses TRBV4-2 and TRBJ2-7; D uncertain. Trimming took off 0 bases at V and 2 bases at J, with 8 bases between the two ends. Germline V gene data show CDR1 as LGHNA and CDR2 as YNFKEQ. This CDR3 comprises 14 residues.

The sample holds a few counts of this clone. The rearrangement joins TRBV2 to TRBJ2-7; 8 bases line up with TRBD2. The CDR3 has 15 amino acids. The V gene end was trimmed by 5 bases and the J gene end by 2 bases; junction bases not matched to a gene: 8. The germline V gene encodes CDR1 SNHLY and CDR2 FYNNEI. The CDR3 is CASSPAGGGPYEQYF. The CDR3 DNA reads as TGTGCCAGCAGTCCTGCCGGGGGGGGCCCCTACGAGCAGTACTTC.

The chain couples TRBV5-4 to TRBJ1-3; D is perhaps TRBD1 (5 bases). The germline gives CDR1 SGHNT, CDR2 YYREEE (reference sequence). Trimming took 4 bases from V and 2 from J, leaving 13 bases between them. The CDR3 totals 15 residues. The CDR3 sequence: CASSLVGTAGNTIYF. CDR3 coding DNA: TGTGCCAGCAGCCTGGTAGGGACGGCTGGAAACACCATATATTTT.

The CDR3 DNA reads as TGTGCCAGCAGTAAACGAGACGACAGGGAGGAGACCCAGTACTTC. Its translation is CASSKRDDREETQYF. The V call is TRBV25-1, the J call TRBJ2-5, with 7 bases fitting TRBD1. This CDR3 is built from 15 residues. Trimming took 5 bases from V and 5 from J; bases not matched to a gene: 11. Germline V gene data show CDR1 as MGHDK and CDR2 as SYGVNS.

V usage is TRBV11-2 and J usage is TRBJ2-6, with 7 bases matching TRBD1. Per germline, CDR1 SGHAT and CDR2 FQNNGV. This CDR3 spans 18 amino acids. The J segment lost 2 bases and the V segment lost 11 bases, leaving 18 bases of the junction unmatched. CDR3 sequence (DNA): TGTGCCTGGCTGGGGACCGCCAGGGGGTCAACTGGGGCCAACGTCCTGACTTTC. This translates into CAWLGTARGSTGANVLTF.

The chain recombines TRBV6-1 with TRBJ2-7; a possible D gene is TRBD1 (5 bases). CDR1 and CDR2 (germline): MNHNS, SASEGT. The CDR3 is 15 residues long. Deletions cut 1 base from V and 3 bases from J, with 13 bases between. CDR3 sequence reads: CASSEVPGISYEQYF. The CDR3 region has the DNA TGTGCCAGCAGTGAAGTACCAGGGATAAGCTACGAGCAGTACTTC.

This chain uses TRBV21-1 with TRBJ1-5. TRBV21-1 is a pseudogene segment. This CDR3 has 15 residues. The CDR3 DNA sequence: TGTGCCAGCAGCCACCCAAGAGATTCCAATCAGCCCCAGCATTTT. It yields the protein CASSHPRDSNQPQHF.

The gene calls are TRBV29-1 and TRBJ1-2; TRBD1 might be the D (5 bases). The CDR3 has 14 residues. The V and J ends lost 0 bases and 2 bases respectively, with 10 bases between them. The germline V gene has CDR1 SQVTM and CDR2 ANQGSEA. The CDR3 DNA reads as TGCAGCGTTGAAGACACAAGGGGAAACTATGGCTACACCTTC. Translated, it gives CSVEDTRGNYGYTF.

This clone has a handful of counts. The rearrangement uses TRBV5-1 and TRBJ1-2; weak D call: TRBD1 (6 bases). The germline CDR1 and CDR2 sequences are SGHRS and YFSETQ. V was shortened by 0 bases and J by 6 bases, with 21 bases between the two germline ends. The CDR3 runs to 17 residues. The CDR3 DNA is TGCGCCAGCAGCTTGGCCGCCGGGACAACAGGTGGGAATGGCTACACCTTC. It yields the protein CASSLAAGTTGGNGYTF.

The gene calls are TRBV4-3 and TRBJ2-4, with D tentatively TRBD1 (5 bases). Germline CDR1 LGHNA, CDR2 YSLEER. The germline V and J ends were trimmed by 1 base and 6 bases, with 13 bases remaining between them. The CDR3 is 15 residues long. The CDR3: CASSQGLGQGNIQYF. CDR3 coding DNA: TGCGCCAGCAGCCAAGGATTAGGGCAGGGAAACATTCAGTACTTC.

The V gene is TRBV10-3, the J gene TRBJ1-4; TRBD1 aligns across 11 bases. This CDR3 region has 16 residues. Looked up from germline, CDR1 is ENHRY and CDR2 is SYGVKD. V shed 1 base and J 7 bases; nucleotides not matched to a gene: 5. The CDR3 region is CAISEWGTGGSEKLFF. The CDR3 nucleotides read TGTGCCATCAGTGAGTGGGGGACAGGGGGATCTGAAAAACTGTTTTTT.

The rearrangement uses TRBV5-6 and TRBJ2-5, with D perhaps TRBD1 (6 bases). Trimming pared 0 bases from V and 1 base from J, leaving 16 bases between. Germline CDR1 is SGHDT and CDR2 is YYEEEE. There are 17 residues in the CDR3. CDR3 sequence: CASSLVTFIGGQETQYF. The CDR3 coding sequence is TGTGCCAGCAGCTTGGTCACCTTCATAGGGGGCCAAGAGACCCAGTACTTC.

The chain is built from TRBV4-2 and TRBJ2-2; 7 bases match TRBD1. Germline V CDR1 and CDR2: LGHNA, YNFKEQ. V trimming: 5 bases; J trimming: 6 bases; junction bases outside the gene matches: 6. CDR3 length equals 14 residues. The CDR3 is CASSEPQGAGELFF. For the CDR3, the DNA is TGTGCCAGCAGCGAGCCTCAGGGGGCCGGGGAGCTGTTTTTT.

V usage is TRBV7-8 and J usage is TRBJ2-4, with TRBD1 matching 7 bases. Per germline, CDR1 SGHVS and CDR2 FQNEAQ. Germline trimming cut 5 bases from V and 6 bases from J; bases unmatched to any gene: 7. The CDR3 is 14 amino acids. Here the CDR3 reads CASSVTGVVNIQYF. CDR3 bases: TGTGCCAGCAGCGTTACAGGGGTAGTAAACATTCAGTACTTC.

The V call is TRBV11-2, the J call TRBJ2-7; no definite D call. V lost 5 bases to trimming and J lost 0 bases, with 11 bases between them. Germline CDR1 and CDR2: SGHAT and FQNNGV. This CDR3 contains 14 residues. The CDR3 DNA reads TGTGCCAGCAGCCCAATACAACGCTCCTACGAGCAGTACTTC. Its protein product is CASSPIQRSYEQYF.

The chain uses TRBV7-9 and TRBJ1-4; tentatively, D is TRBD1 (6 bases). The V end was cut by 3 bases, the J end by 5 bases, with 10 bases between. CDR1 SEHNR and CDR2 FQNEAQ come from the germline V gene (reference sequence). This CDR3 is 14 amino acids long. The chain's CDR3 is CASSLQQGNEKLFF. The CDR3 nucleotides read TGTGCCAGCAGCTTGCAACAGGGAAATGAAAAACTGTTTTTT.